The 9 T cell receptor beta chains below all came from one sample that was sequenced in a study of T-cell reconstitution after alpha-beta-depleted transplantation in children. Researchers prepared the TCRbeta library using unique molecular identifiers, the study reports. TCRdb recomputed calls from the PCR reads with MiXCR, one row per CDR3 protein. The sample records 27,000 or so distinct CDR3 sequences, over 15% being singletons. This specimen consisted of PBMCs, mostly from graft donor cells, obtained 60 days after TCRalphabeta/CD19-depleted stem cell transplant. The origin of the receptors is a male patient aged 2 to 10 who had a stem cell transplant for acute lymphoblastic leukemia, so the T cells may come from the graft donor.

This chain joins TRBV9 and TRBJ2-1, with 14 bases aligning to TRBD2. The CDR3 spans 17 residues. Germline lookup yields CDR1 SGDLS and CDR2 YYNGEE. The ends lost 3 bases at V and 5 bases at J; junction bases unmatched: 7. The DNA of the CDR3 is TGTGCCAGCAGCGCTAAGACTAGCGGGGGGGACGACAATGAGCAGTTCTTC. Its protein product is CASSAKTSGGDDNEQFF. Based on the CDR3 plus reference TRBV9 and TRBJ2-1, the full variable domain is DSGVTQTPKHLITATGQRVTLRCSPRSGDLSVYWYQQSLDQGLQFLIQYYNGEERAKGNILERFSAQQFPDLHSELNLSSLELGDSALYFCASSAKTSGGDDNEQFFGPGTRLTVL.

The genes are TRBV7-2 and TRBJ2-1; a weak D match, TRBD2 (5 bases). Per the germline V gene, CDR1 is SGHTA and CDR2 is FQGNSA. The CDR3 has 15 amino acids. Between the trimmed V and J ends, which lost 5 bases and 0 bases, there was a span of 11 bases. The CDR3 spells CASSPDWSSYNEQFF. In DNA, the CDR3 is TGTGCCAGCAGCCCGGACTGGAGCTCCTACAATGAGCAGTTCTTC.

This clonotype was observed a few times. V gene TRBV6-1 combines with J gene TRBJ2-7; tentatively, D is TRBD2 (5 bases). V shed 6 bases and J shed 7 bases, with 10 bases lying between them. Germline V gene data show CDR1 as MNHNS and CDR2 as SASEGT. The CDR3 is 11 amino acids. CDR3 bases: TGTGCCAGCAGGAGGACGGGAGAGCAGTACTTC. It yields the protein CASRRTGEQYF.

This clonotype showed up many times. The chain employs TRBV7-9 and TRBJ1-5; D ambiguous. The CDR3 consists of 15 residues. From germline, CDR1 is SEHNR and CDR2 FQNEAQ (reference sequence). Trimming took off 1 base at V and 5 bases at J, with 12 bases between the two ends. The CDR3 here is CASSLGRGSDQPQHF. Written as DNA, the CDR3 is TGTGCCAGCAGCTTAGGTCGAGGTTCCGATCAGCCCCAGCATTTT. The whole variable domain, filled in from reference TRBV7-9 and TRBJ1-5, reads DTGVSQNPRHKITKRGQNVTFRCDPISEHNRLYWYRQTLGQGPEFLTYFQNEAQLEKSRLLSDRFSAERPKGSFSTLEIQRTEQGDSAMYLCASSLGRGSDQPQHFGDGTRLSIL.

This clonotype occurred a few times. This chain joins TRBV4-3 and TRBJ2-2; D is unresolved. Germline V lookup: CDR1 LGHNA, CDR2 YSLEER. CDR3 length: 14 amino acids. Trimming cost V 1 base and J 6 bases, with 9 bases left between them. The CDR3 is CASSQVRFPGELFF. The CDR3 DNA is TGCGCCAGCAGCCAAGTCCGCTTCCCCGGGGAGCTGTTTTTT.

This clonotype was detected once. The V call is TRBV20-1, the J call TRBJ2-2, with TRBD2 matching 10 bases. The CDR3 consists of 14 residues. Germline values: CDR1 DFQATT, CDR2 SNEGSKA (reference sequence). Trimming at V came to 2 bases and at J to 6 bases, leaving 3 bases not matched to a gene. CDR3 nucleotide sequence: TGCAGTGCTAGACTAGCGGGAGACCCCGGGGAGCTGTTTTTT. This codes for CSARLAGDPGELFF.

This clonotype turned up a few times. The chain uses TRBV10-2 and TRBJ1-2; 10 nucleotides align to TRBD1. The V segment lost 1 base and the J segment 3 bases; nucleotides outside the gene matches: 5. The CDR3 length is 16 residues. Germline CDR1 is WSHSY and CDR2 is SAAADI. DNA for the CDR3: TGCGCCAGCAGTGAGTGGGGGACAGGGGTCGACTATGGCTACACCTTC. It encodes CASSEWGTGVDYGYTF.

There are many counts of this clonotype. The genes are TRBV11-1 and TRBJ2-1, with 13 bases identical to TRBD2. V was clipped by 5 bases and J by 7 bases; unmatched bases: 17. This CDR3 is built from 19 residues. The germline CDR1 and CDR2 sequences are SGHAT and FQDESV (reference sequence). The CDR3 region is CASSPIGLAGARSRNEQFF. The CDR3 DNA is TGTGCCAGCAGCCCTATTGGACTAGCGGGGGCCAGGTCTCGGAATGAGCAGTTCTTC.

By sample fraction, this clonotype is medium-sized. This chain joins TRBV4-2 and TRBJ2-1, with 9 bases aligning to TRBD2. After removal of 0 bases from V and 8 bases from J, the junction contained 5 bases not matched to a gene. This CDR3 is built from 15 residues. The germline V gene encodes CDR1 LGHNA and CDR2 YNFKEQ. CDR3 nucleotides: TGTGCCAGCAGCCAAGATGCGGGAGGGCACGATGAGCAGTTCTTC. Encoded protein: CASSQDAGGHDEQFF.